The following is a T cell receptor (beta chain) sequence with its context. There are 13 residues in the CDR3. Trimming left V 5 bases short and J 6 bases short, with 14 bases between. CDR1 and CDR2 from the germline V gene are SGHNT and YENEEA. The data were taken from a study of blood T cell repertoires in COVID-19. In the study overall: Collection of acute and convalescent COVID-19 samples took place in the United States, Italy and Spain. Sources were T cells, B-cell-depleted T cells, or PBMCs; the material itself was cDNA or gDNA.

In the original processing: Reference gene primer amplification gave estimated nucleated cell counts. Clones were sequenced by immunoSEQ multiplex PCR, and TCRdb holds only the in-frame ones, with some missing. For V, J and clone size, that table is used; D and trimming come from the DNA. The data contain about 95,000 clones, around nine tenths of them seen just once; the ten biggest clones take up roughly 3.9%. Input material: peripheral blood. This sequence joins TRBV11-3 and TRBJ2-7; maybe TRBD2 (5 bases). This receptor was identified in a woman in her forties or fifties in a cohort sampled during active COVID-19. The chain's CDR3 is CASSTHRGVEQYF. In DNA form, the CDR3 reads TGTGCCAGCAGCACCCATCGGGGAGTCGAGCAGTACTTC.